This entry features one T cell receptor (beta chain) sequence. The target antigen is unknown. The sample originates from a study of CD8+CD57+ T cells in acquired aplastic anemia. In the study overall: Quantities of DNA derived from sorted CD4+ and CD8+ cells averaged approximately 3.5 ug.

Study-level points and caveats: Around 29 shared CD8+ CDR3s appeared highly expressed within patients' immunodominant clones. A significant difference in CD8+ Simpson's diversity between patients and controls was not found.

Both TCR beta VDJ combination and CDR3 sequence profiling were carried out. Genomic DNA was the template for this profiling. TCRdb recomputed calls from the reads with MiXCR, one row per CDR3 protein. The sample holds about 190,000 distinct CDR3 sequences, around 65% seen once. Germline assignment: CDR1 SGHDN and CDR2 FVKESK. CDR3 length: 15 residues. The V gene lost 4 bases and the J gene lost 2 bases, with 13 bases spanning the gap. This TCR derives from a human donor with severe aplastic anemia or a healthy control (not recorded which). Sequencing was performed on sorted CD4+, CD8+, or CD8+CD57+ T cells (not recorded which) from PBMCs. The genes are TRBV14 and TRBJ2-3; perhaps D is TRBD1 or TRBD2 (5 bases each). The CDR3 bases are TGTGCCAGCAGCCTGGGACCCACGATCACAGATACGCAGTATTTT. It is translated as CASSLGPTITDTQYF.